This T cell receptor beta chain was sequenced during a study of neurological immune-mediated disorders. By 5'RACE with 10-nucleotide random UMIs, the cDNA was made. TCRdb reprocessed the 5' RACE reads with MiXCR, giving one entry per CDR3 protein. In the table there are roughly 18,000 distinct CDR3 sequences, under 35% of which are singletons. This clonotype was picked up many times. Its cognate antigen is unknown. Study-wide results and limits: The expanded clones of different subjects shared no CDR3 amino acid sequences (suggesting private repertoires in all groups). HTLV-1-associated myelopathy showed the most TCR clonal expansion; multiple sclerosis the least, below healthy controls.

V trimming: 5 bases; J trimming: 7 bases; junction bases outside the gene matches: 7. Germline-derived CDR1 and CDR2 are DFQATT and SNEGSKA (reference sequence). The CDR3 sequence is 13 residues long. The unsorted libraries were produced from 2 million PBMCs held at -80 C. Sequenced input: PBMCs. The rearrangement joins TRBV20-1 to TRBJ2-7; TRBD2 aligns across 11 bases. The receptor was derived from a man aged 50 to 60 with HTLV-1-associated myelopathy (HAM/TSP). CDR3 loop: CSARLAGYEEQYF. In DNA, the CDR3 is TGCAGTGCTCGACTAGCGGGGTATGAAGAGCAGTACTTC.